Listed below are T cell receptor beta chains from one sample, sequenced in a study of CD8 T cells in ankylosing spondylitis. Via MiXCR, TCRdb re-called the 5' RACE reads, giving one row per CDR3 protein. The sample carries about 450,000 distinct CDR3 sequences, about 25% recorded once. Material: blood, either unsorted or a sorted T cell fraction (not recorded which). These receptors all stem from a male donor with ankylosing spondylitis. The CDR3 runs from the conserved cysteine through the conserved F or W. D genes are given only for firm matches. Size is omitted from some rows. Given values are once, few, many or a class for expanded clones.

>-|TRBJ2-3|TRBV7-2|TRBD2
CANLGLAGGDTQYF
TGTGCCAACCTAGGACTAGCGGGAGGAGATACGCAGTATTTT
>-|TRBJ2-2|TRBV10-3|TRBD2
CAISATALAENTGELFF
TGTGCCATCAGCGCGACGGCACTAGCGGAGAACACCGGGGAGCTGTTTTTT
>-|TRBJ2-2|TRBV5-1|-
CASSAVPTGELFF
TGCGCCAGCAGCGCGGTCCCCACCGGGGAGCTGTTTTTT
>-|TRBJ2-1|TRBV20-1|TRBD2
CSARTSGSLTEQFF
TGCAGTGCTAGGACTAGCGGGAGTCTCACTGAGCAGTTCTTC
>-|TRBJ2-1|TRBV11-2|TRBD2
CASSRYWTSGNYNEQFF
TGTGCCAGCAGCAGATATTGGACTAGCGGGAACTACAATGAGCAGTTCTTC
>-|TRBJ2-1|TRBV7-7|-
CASSPSRTVYNEQFF
TGTGCCAGCAGCCCCTCCCGGACAGTTTACAATGAGCAGTTCTTC
>once|TRBJ1-4|TRBV10-2|-
CASSENQGSEKLFF
TGCGCCAGCAGTGAAAACCAGGGAAGTGAAAAACTGTTTTTT
>-|TRBJ2-5|TRBV20-1|TRBD1
CSARATLRGRPQETQYF
TGCAGTGCTAGAGCGACTCTTAGGGGGCGGCCACAAGAGACCCAGTACTTC
>-|TRBJ2-3|TRBV15|-
CATSRGSSTDTQYF
TGTGCCACCAGCAGGGGGTCTAGCACAGATACGCAGTATTTT
>once|TRBJ1-5|TRBV3-1|TRBD1
CASSLSDRGANQPQHF
TGTGCCAGCAGCCTTTCGGACAGGGGGGCCAATCAGCCCCAGCATTTT
>few|TRBJ1-2|TRBV24-1|-
CATSDTGPQWNGYTF
TGTGCCACCAGTGACACCGGGCCGCAATGGAATGGCTACACCTTC
>-|TRBJ1-3|TRBV3-1|-
CASSQDWGPGNTIYF
TGTGCCAGCAGCCAAGATTGGGGTCCTGGAAACACCATATATTTT
>-|TRBJ2-1|TRBV3-1|TRBD2
CASSRGLAGFSYNEQFF
TGTGCCAGCAGCCGGGGACTAGCGGGTTTTTCCTACAATGAGCAGTTCTTC
>few|TRBJ2-2|TRBV10-3|-
CATRTENTGELFF
TGTGCCACAAGGACGGAGAACACCGGGGAGCTGTTTTTT
>few|TRBJ2-5|TRBV4-2|TRBD2
CASSQGTAVTAGDETQYF
TGTGCCAGCAGCCAAGGAACCGCCGTAACAGCGGGAGACGAGACCCAGTACTTC
>-|TRBJ2-2|TRBV20-1|-
CSAKIRGNTGELFF
TGCAGTGCTAAAATAAGGGGGAACACCGGGGAGCTGTTTTTT
>few|TRBJ1-6|TRBV5-1|-
CASSHDSGNSPLHF
TGCGCCAGCAGCCATGACTCCGGGAATTCACCCCTCCACTTT
>-|TRBJ1-2|TRBV12-3/TRBV12-4|TRBD1
CASSRVLAGQGARGYTF
TGTGCCAGCAGCCGAGTTTTGGCGGGACAGGGGGCGCGTGGCTACACCTTC
>-|TRBJ2-5|TRBV20-1|TRBD2
CSAHRGGEETQYF
TGCAGTGCTCACCGGGGGGGAGAAGAGACCCAGTACTTC
>-|TRBJ2-1|TRBV5-1|-
CASSLASAAYNEQFF
TGCGCCAGCAGCTTGGCAAGCGCGGCCTACAATGAGCAGTTCTTC
>-|TRBJ2-3|TRBV7-2|TRBD1
CASSPGQGARMGTQYF
TGTGCCAGCAGCCCTGGACAGGGGGCGCGTATGGGTACGCAGTATTTT
>-|TRBJ2-1|TRBV3-1|-
CASSQGNWEQFF
TGTGCCAGCAGCCAAGGCAACTGGGAGCAGTTCTTC
>few|TRBJ2-4|TRBV20-1|TRBD2
CSARELAGGAKNIQYF
TGCAGTGCTAGAGAATTAGCGGGAGGGGCCAAAAACATTCAGTACTTC
>-|TRBJ2-5|TRBV7-2|-
CASSLGLSPYRETQYF
TGTGCCAGCAGCTTAGGTCTATCTCCATATAGAGAGACCCAGTACTTC
>many|TRBJ2-1|TRBV12-3/TRBV12-4|-
CASSFGEVGRQFF
TGTGCCAGCAGTTTTGGGGAGGTCGGTCGGCAGTTCTTC
>-|TRBJ2-1|TRBV20-1|TRBD2
CSARALAGSYNEQFF
TGCAGTGCTAGAGCGCTAGCGGGCTCCTACAATGAGCAGTTCTTC
>few|TRBJ2-5|TRBV4-2|TRBD2
CASSQVAGAETQYF
TGTGCCAGCAGCCAAGTTGCGGGAGCGGAGACCCAGTACTTC
>few|TRBJ2-1|TRBV6-1|TRBD1
CASSPRDRDGNEQFF
TGTGCCAGCAGTCCTCGGGACAGGGACGGCAATGAGCAGTTCTTC
>-|TRBJ2-1|TRBV3-1|TRBD2
CASSQVARGLAANEQFF
TGTGCCAGCAGCCAAGTAGCGAGGGGACTAGCGGCCAATGAGCAGTTCTTC
>few|TRBJ1-5|TRBV27|-
CASSLLTGLNQPQHF
TGTGCCAGCAGTTTACTTACAGGCCTCAATCAGCCCCAGCATTTT
>-|TRBJ1-2|TRBV19|-
CASSMTPGRYGYTF
TGTGCCAGTAGTATGACACCCGGGCGGTATGGCTACACCTTC
>few|TRBJ2-1|TRBV5-1|TRBD2
CASSTSGNEQFF
TGCGCCAGCAGTACTAGCGGTAATGAGCAGTTCTTC
>few|TRBJ1-1|TRBV3-1|TRBD1
CASSRGQGGVTEAFF
TGTGCCAGCAGCCGCGGACAGGGAGGAGTCACTGAAGCTTTCTTT
>-|TRBJ1-2|TRBV29-1|-
CSVVRGANYGYTF
TGCAGCGTTGTTCGGGGGGCAAACTATGGCTACACCTTC
>-|TRBJ2-1|TRBV6-1|TRBD2
CASSVGLGLNEQFF
TGTGCCAGCAGTGTGGGACTAGGTCTAAATGAGCAGTTCTTC
>many|TRBJ2-1|TRBV4-1|-
CASSHQGTDEQFF
TGCGCCAGCAGCCACCAAGGGACCGATGAGCAGTTCTTC
>few|TRBJ2-1|TRBV7-9|-
CASSLELEQFF
TGTGCCAGCAGCTTAGAGCTTGAGCAGTTCTTC
>-|TRBJ1-1|TRBV3-1|-
CASSQVGGVRGTEAFF
TGTGCCAGCAGCCAAGTCGGCGGAGTACGCGGCACTGAAGCTTTCTTT
>-|TRBJ1-5|TRBV6-1|TRBD1
CASTFDRGRGNQPQHF
TGTGCCAGCACCTTCGACAGGGGGCGAGGCAATCAGCCCCAGCATTTT
>few|TRBJ2-1|TRBV29-1|-
CSVELHGDNEQFF
TGCAGCGTTGAACTACACGGGGACAATGAGCAGTTCTTC
>few|TRBJ1-2|TRBV29-1|TRBD1
CSAGQNYGYTF
TGCAGCGCGGGACAGAACTATGGCTACACCTTC
>-|TRBJ2-3|TRBV27|TRBD2
CASRSRAGVATGGKGTQYF
TGTGCCAGCAGATCCCGTGCCGGCGTAGCAACCGGGGGGAAGGGTACGCAGTATTTT
>-|TRBJ2-1|TRBV3-1|-
CASSQAGANNEQFF
TGTGCCAGCAGCCAAGCGGGGGCCAACAATGAGCAGTTCTTC
>-|TRBJ2-1|TRBV10-3|-
CAISRQTGSYNEQFF
TGTGCCATCAGTCGTCAAACAGGATCCTACAATGAGCAGTTCTTC
>few|TRBJ2-2|TRBV3-1|TRBD2
CASSPTSGSLAGELFF
TGTGCCAGCAGCCCGACTAGCGGGAGTTTGGCCGGGGAGCTGTTTTTT
>-|TRBJ2-5|TRBV28|TRBD2
CASSSPGTTSRETQYF
TGTGCCAGCAGTTCCCCCGGGACGACTAGCAGGGAGACCCAGTACTTC
>-|TRBJ2-6|TRBV20-1|-
CSAPIEEPSGANVLTF
TGCAGTGCACCAATCGAAGAGCCATCTGGGGCCAACGTCCTGACTTTC
>-|TRBJ1-5|TRBV27|TRBD1
CASSLPDRGYQPQHF
TGTGCCAGCAGTTTACCGGACAGGGGTTATCAGCCCCAGCATTTT
>-|TRBJ2-5|TRBV20-1|-
CSASNPGRPYQETQYF
TGCAGTGCTTCCAATCCGGGACGCCCGTACCAAGAGACCCAGTACTTC
>-|TRBJ2-2|TRBV6-2/TRBV6-3|TRBD1
CASEDFQGAAAGELFF
TGTGCCAGCGAAGATTTCCAGGGGGCGGCCGCCGGGGAGCTGTTTTTT
>-|TRBJ1-5|TRBV4-1|-
CASSQAGLSNQPQHF
TGCGCCAGCAGCCAGGCAGGGTTGAGCAATCAGCCCCAGCATTTT
>-|TRBJ1-1|TRBV2|TRBD1
CASRGDRRNTEAFF
TGTGCCAGCAGGGGGGACAGGAGGAACACTGAAGCTTTCTTT
>-|TRBJ1-2|TRBV18|-
CASSPPQGGSYGYTF
TGTGCCAGCTCACCACCGCAGGGTGGGAGCTATGGCTACACCTTC
>many|TRBJ2-3|TRBV28|-
CASSSGPRGTQYF
TGTGCCAGCAGTTCGGGACCGCGTGGTACGCAGTATTTT
>-|TRBJ2-1|TRBV20-1|-
CSAAHLSRRFPNEQFF
TGCAGTGCCGCCCACTTGAGCAGAAGGTTCCCAAATGAGCAGTTCTTC
>few|TRBJ2-1|TRBV12-3/TRBV12-4|-
CASSLAGILGNEQFF
TGTGCCAGCAGTTTAGCCGGCATCCTAGGCAATGAGCAGTTCTTC
>-|TRBJ1-6|TRBV18|TRBD1
CASSPPPQGAGNSPLHF
TGTGCCAGCTCACCTCCGCCTCAGGGGGCTGGGAATTCACCCCTCCACTTT
>-|TRBJ2-1|TRBV2|-
CASSEAAGLYNEQFF
TGTGCCAGCAGTGAAGCGGCAGGCCTCTACAATGAGCAGTTCTTC